These 21 T cell receptor beta chains were all obtained from the same sample, sequenced in a study of CD8 T cells in Susac syndrome. Random hexamers primed reverse transcription of about 0.5 to 1 ug RNA. TCRdb re-analysed the immunoSEQ multiplex PCR reads in MiXCR, keeping a single row per CDR3 protein. The table shows around 190,000 distinct CDR3 sequences, with 94% occurring only once. Sequenced sample: CD4+ T cells from PBMCs. All receptors come from a human donor with Susac syndrome.

The chain carries TRBV12-3 or TRBV12-4 and TRBJ1-1; D uncertain. Trimming removed 1 base at V and 1 base at J, with 10 bases between. The CDR3 runs to 15 residues. The CDR3 spells CASSLGTDANTEAFF. CDR3 sequence (DNA): TGTGCCAGCAGTTTAGGGACGGACGCGAACACTGAAGCTTTCTTT.

The table lists this clonotype with a count of one. The genes are TRBV5-1 and TRBJ2-3, with D possibly being TRBD1 (6 bases). Looked up from germline, CDR1 is SGHRS and CDR2 is YFSETQ. Trimming cost V 3 bases and J 5 bases, with 16 bases left between them. This CDR3 comprises 15 residues. The CDR3 is CASSSGWPGQDTQYF. The CDR3 DNA reads TGCGCCAGCAGCTCGGGTTGGCCGGGACAAGATACGCAGTATTTT. The whole variable domain, filled in from reference TRBV5-1 and TRBJ2-3, reads KAGVTQTPRYLIKTRGQQVTLSCSPISGHRSVSWYQQTPGQGLQFLFEYFSETQRNKGNFPGRFSGRQFSNSRSEMNVSTLELGDSALYLCASSSGWPGQDTQYFGPGTRLTVL.

This chain connects TRBV20-1 to TRBJ1-2; the D is unclear. From germline, CDR1 is DFQATT and CDR2 SNEGSKA (reference sequence). The CDR3 contains 10 residues. The germline V and J ends were trimmed by 4 bases and 2 bases, with 2 bases remaining between them. CDR3 loop: CSANNYGYTF. Written as DNA, the CDR3 is TGCAGTGCTAACAACTATGGCTACACCTTC.

The V and J genes are TRBV20-1 and TRBJ2-7; TRBD2 might be the D (5 bases). Germline CDR1 is DFQATT and CDR2 is SNEGSKA (reference sequence). CDR3 size: 13 residues. V lost 6 bases and J 3 bases, leaving 15 bases between the germline ends. CDR3 loop: CSAVRRSDYEQYF. CDR3 nucleotides: TGCAGTGCAGTCAGGAGGAGCGACTACGAGCAGTACTTC.

The gene calls are TRBV7-8 and TRBJ2-3; no definite D call. Trimming took off 5 bases at V and 1 base at J, with 10 bases between the two ends. Germline assignment: CDR1 SGHVS and CDR2 FQNEAQ. The CDR3 totals 14 residues. The CDR3 sequence is CASSAPRGTDTQYF. The CDR3 region has the DNA TGTGCCAGCAGCGCGCCTAGGGGCACAGATACGCAGTATTTT.

Here the CDR3 reads CASSLDVGELFF. CDR3 nucleotide sequence: TGTGCCAGCAGCTTAGATGTCGGGGAGCTGTTTTTT. The chain combines TRBV7-9 with TRBJ2-2; D gene unclear. CDR1 is SEHNR, CDR2 FQNEAQ, per germline (reference sequence). CDR3 length: 12 amino acids. Trimming took 1 base from V and 7 from J, leaving 4 bases between them.

The chain joins TRBV12-3 or TRBV12-4 to TRBJ2-3, with 10 bases identical to TRBD2. Unmatched junction bases numbered 7, after V lost 2 bases and J lost 5 bases. The CDR3 has 16 amino acids. CDR3 amino acids: CASSLRLAGGKDTQYF. DNA for the CDR3: TGTGCCAGCAGTTTAAGACTAGCGGGCGGAAAAGATACGCAGTATTTT.

The chain carries TRBV25-1 and TRBJ1-2; no firm D call. CDR3 size: 14 residues. V was pared by 2 bases and J by 0 bases, with 7 bases between. CDR1 MGHDK and CDR2 SYGVNS come from the germline V gene. CDR3 nucleotide sequence: TGTGCCAGCAGTGAACAAGCAACTAACTATGGCTACACCTTC. Amino acid sequence: CASSEQATNYGYTF.

This chain connects TRBV7-2 to TRBJ2-7; TRBD1 matches 8 bases. Germline assignment: CDR1 SGHTA and CDR2 FQGNSA. V lost 1 base to trimming and J lost 1 base; unmatched junction nucleotides: 3. The CDR3 has 15 amino acids. For the CDR3, the DNA is TGTGCCAGCAGCTTAGTCAGGACAGGGTCCTACGAGCAGTACTTC. It translates to CASSLVRTGSYEQYF.

This chain links TRBV7-9 with TRBJ2-3, with D possibly being TRBD2 (6 bases). The ends were cut back, 11 bases at V and 6 bases at J, with 12 bases in the middle. There are 11 residues in the CDR3. From germline, CDR1 is SEHNR and CDR2 FQNEAQ (reference sequence). CDR3 in DNA: TGTGCCGGGGGGAGACTGGATACGCAGTATTTT. It translates to CAGGRLDTQYF.

This clonotype was found a few times. V is TRBV2 and J is TRBJ1-2; D unresolved. This CDR3 is 13 amino acids long. The V and J ends lost 4 bases and 0 bases respectively, with 6 bases between them. Germline values: CDR1 SNHLY, CDR2 FYNNEI. CDR3 in amino acids: CASSGTANYGYTF. The CDR3 DNA reads TGTGCCAGCAGTGGCACAGCTAACTATGGCTACACCTTC.

The genes are TRBV29-1 and TRBJ2-5, with 7 bases aligning to TRBD1. The CDR3 covers 12 residues. The J segment lost 5 bases and the V segment lost 5 bases, leaving 5 bases of the junction unmatched. Germline loops: CDR1 SQVTM, CDR2 ANQGSEA. CDR3 protein: CSVKTGDETQYF. The DNA of the CDR3 is TGCAGCGTTAAAACAGGGGACGAGACCCAGTACTTC. The whole variable domain, remainder taken from reference TRBV29-1 and TRBJ2-5, is SAVISQKPSRDICQRGTSLTIQCQVDSQVTMMFWYRQQPGQSLTLIATANQGSEATYESGFVIDKFPISRPNLTFSTLTVSNMSPEDSSIYLCSVKTGDETQYFGPGTRLLVL.

The chain recombines TRBV18 with TRBJ2-3, with D maybe TRBD1 (5 bases). CDR1 is KGHSH and CDR2 is LQKENI in the germline V gene. V lost 3 bases and J lost 5, with 12 bases in between. This CDR3 has 14 residues. This CDR3 is CASSPGPNGDTQYF. The CDR3 DNA sequence: TGTGCCAGCTCACCGGGGCCAAACGGAGATACGCAGTATTTT.

The CDR3 sequence: CASSEVGGRGETQYF. The CDR3, as DNA: TGTGCCAGCAGTGAAGTCGGGGGGCGCGGGGAGACCCAGTACTTC. The chain has TRBV25-1 and TRBJ2-5; D perhaps matches TRBD2 (7 bases). Germline CDR1 reads MGHDK; CDR2 reads SYGVNS. There are 15 residues in the CDR3. V was shortened by 2 bases and J by 5 bases, with 15 bases between the two germline ends.

The rearrangement links TRBV7-2 to TRBJ2-3, with TRBD2 matching 13 bases. CDR1 and CDR2 from the germline V gene are SGHTA and FQGNSA. This CDR3 region has 17 residues. The trim removed 2 bases at V and 2 bases at J, leaving 4 bases unmatched. The CDR3 nucleotides read TGTGCCAGCAGCTTAAAAGGACTAGCGGGGGACACAGATACGCAGTATTTT. Its protein product is CASSLKGLAGDTDTQYF.

The chain is built from TRBV20-1 and TRBJ1-2; D is undetermined. CDR3 size: 13 residues. Trimming stripped 1 base from V and 1 base from J, with 7 bases between. Germline assignment: CDR1 DFQATT and CDR2 SNEGSKA (reference sequence). The CDR3 spells CSARVVSNYGYTF. DNA of the CDR3: TGCAGTGCTAGAGTCGTCAGTAACTATGGCTACACCTTC.

The rearrangement joins TRBV7-8 to TRBJ1-6; D possibly corresponds to TRBD1 (5 bases). The V gene lost 5 bases and the J gene lost 8 bases, with 13 bases spanning the gap. Looked up from germline, CDR1 is SGHVS and CDR2 is FQNEAQ. The CDR3 has 14 amino acids. CDR3 bases: TGTGCCAGCAGCCTTATGTCGGGGGATTCACCCCTCCACTTT. This gives the protein CASSLMSGDSPLHF.

The chain uses TRBV2 and TRBJ2-3; TRBD1 aligns across 8 bases. J was trimmed by 2 bases and V by 8 bases; bases with no gene match: 9. Germline loops: CDR1 SNHLY, CDR2 FYNNEI. CDR3 size: 15 residues. The CDR3: CASHRQGSITDTQYF. The DNA of the CDR3 is TGTGCCAGCCATCGACAGGGGTCGATCACAGATACGCAGTATTTT. The complete variable domain, with remaining parts taken from reference TRBV2 and TRBJ2-3, reads EPEVTQTPSHQVTQMGQEVILRCVPISNHLYFYWYRQILGQKVEFLVSFYNNEISEKSEIFDDQFSVERPDGSNFTLKIRSTKLEDSAMYFCASHRQGSITDTQYFGPGTRLTVL.

The chain recombines TRBV7-8 with TRBJ2-7, with 12 bases matching TRBD2. Germline values: CDR1 SGHVS, CDR2 FQNEAQ. The ends lost 1 base at V and 2 bases at J; junction bases unmatched: 6. This CDR3 region has 17 residues. The CDR3 loop reads CASSLVGLAGLTYEQYF. The CDR3 region has the DNA TGTGCCAGCAGCTTAGTGGGACTAGCGGGTCTAACCTACGAGCAGTACTTC.

The rearrangement links TRBV7-8 to TRBJ1-2; no firm D call. With 4 bases removed from V and 4 bases from J, the gap between germline ends came to 4 bases. The V gene's germline CDR1 is SGHVS and CDR2 FQNEAQ. This CDR3 contains 11 residues. CDR3 region: CASSSGYGYTF. The CDR3 DNA follows: TGTGCCAGCAGCTCGGGCTATGGCTACACCTTC.

The V call is TRBV29-1, the J call TRBJ1-1; tentatively, D is TRBD1 (5 bases). Trimming stripped 6 bases from V and 7 bases from J, with 15 bases between. Looked up from germline, CDR1 is SQVTM and CDR2 is ANQGSEA. CDR3 length: 12 residues. CDR3 DNA sequence: TGCAGCGTCTCAAGTGGGGGTAATGAAGCTTTCTTT. This encodes CSVSSGGNEAFF.